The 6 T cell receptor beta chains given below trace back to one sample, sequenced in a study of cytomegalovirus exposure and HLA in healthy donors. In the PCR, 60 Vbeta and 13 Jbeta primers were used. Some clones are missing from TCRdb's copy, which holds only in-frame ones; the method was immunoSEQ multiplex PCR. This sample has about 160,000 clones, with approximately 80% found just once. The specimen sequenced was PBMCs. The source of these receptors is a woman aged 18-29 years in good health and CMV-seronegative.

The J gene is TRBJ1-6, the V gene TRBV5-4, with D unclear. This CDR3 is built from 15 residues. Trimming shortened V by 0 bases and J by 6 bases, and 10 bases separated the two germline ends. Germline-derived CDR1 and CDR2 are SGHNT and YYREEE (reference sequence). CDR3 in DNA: TGTGCCAGCAGCTTGGCCCACTTTCTTAATTCACCCCTCCACTTT. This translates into CASSLAHFLNSPLHF.

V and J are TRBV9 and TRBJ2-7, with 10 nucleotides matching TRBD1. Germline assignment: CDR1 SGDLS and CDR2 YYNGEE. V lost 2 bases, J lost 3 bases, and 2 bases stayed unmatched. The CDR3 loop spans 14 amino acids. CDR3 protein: CASSVTGGFYEQYF. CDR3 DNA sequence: TGTGCCAGCAGCGTGACAGGGGGCTTCTACGAGCAGTACTTC.

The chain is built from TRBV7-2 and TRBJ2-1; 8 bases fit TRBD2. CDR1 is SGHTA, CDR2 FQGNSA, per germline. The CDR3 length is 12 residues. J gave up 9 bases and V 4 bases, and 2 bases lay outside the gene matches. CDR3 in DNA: TGTGCCAGCAGCTCCACTAGCGGTGAGCAGTTCTTC. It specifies CASSSTSGEQFF.

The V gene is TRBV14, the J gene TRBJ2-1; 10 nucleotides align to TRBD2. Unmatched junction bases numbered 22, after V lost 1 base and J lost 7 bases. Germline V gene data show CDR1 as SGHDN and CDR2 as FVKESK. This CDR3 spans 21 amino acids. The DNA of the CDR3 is TGTGCCAGCAGCCAAGGCAGCCCGGAGCTAGCGGGAGCCCGGGCTGGGAATGAGCAGTTCTTC. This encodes CASSQGSPELAGARAGNEQFF.

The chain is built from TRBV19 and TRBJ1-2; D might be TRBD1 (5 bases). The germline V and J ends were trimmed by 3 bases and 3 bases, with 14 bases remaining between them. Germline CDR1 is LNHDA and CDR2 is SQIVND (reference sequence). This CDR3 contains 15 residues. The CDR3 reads CASSMSAGEDYGYTF. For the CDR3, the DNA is TGTGCCAGTAGTATGAGTGCGGGGGAGGACTATGGCTACACCTTC.

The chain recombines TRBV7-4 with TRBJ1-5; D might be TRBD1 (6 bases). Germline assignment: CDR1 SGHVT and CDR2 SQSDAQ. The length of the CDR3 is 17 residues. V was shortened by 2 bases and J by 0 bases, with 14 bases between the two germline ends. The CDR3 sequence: CASSLWFKGDSNQPQHF. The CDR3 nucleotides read TGTGCCAGCAGCTTATGGTTTAAGGGGGATAGCAATCAGCCCCAGCATTTT. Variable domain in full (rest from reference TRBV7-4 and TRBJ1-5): GAGVSQSPRYKVAKRGRDVALRCDSISGHVTLYWYRQTLGQGSEVLTYSQSDAQRDKSGRPSGRFSAERPERSVSTLKIQRTEQGDSAVYLCASSLWFKGDSNQPQHFGDGTRLSIL.